The T cell receptor beta chain under discussion was sequenced for a study of OX40 agonist ivuxolimab in advanced cancers. General notes on the study: Ivuxolimab was an agonistic, fully human IgG2 monoclonal antibody directed against OX40 (CD134), a costimulatory receptor. Intravenous ivuxolimab was administered to patients every 2 weeks at six dose levels: 0.01, 0.1, 0.3, 1.5, 3 and 10 mg/kg. Among the 50 to 55 dose-escalation patients, about 19 had hepatocellular carcinoma, approximately 15 melanoma, 9 renal cell carcinoma and 9 head and neck cancer. The dose-escalation cohort was 82.7% male with a mean age of roughly 62 years, ranging from roughly 23 to 90. Prior anti-PD-1, anti-PD-L1 or anti-CTLA-4 therapy was permitted, and checkpoint inhibitors had been received by around 40% of dose-escalation patients. Partial responses were achieved by three dose-escalation patients, of whom one had hepatocellular carcinoma and two had cutaneous melanoma. The point of sequencing TCRbeta in the periphery was to test whether ivuxolimab changed TCR sequence diversity and drove clonal T-cell expansion. The monotherapy dose-escalation portion (N = 52 patients) of the phase I ivuxolimab trial is reported in the paper. What the study reported, not specific to this receptor: The antigen specificity of the clonally expanded peripheral T cells was not determined. At doses of 0.1 to 3.0 mg/kg, clonal expansion of both CD4+ and CD8+ T cells in blood was seen between baseline and week 6. After ivuxolimab, CD8+ T cells had more expanded clones than CD4+ T cells on average. In the 0.1-3.0 mg/kg groups, partial responders were among the patients with the lowest normalized peripheral clonal expansion, particularly in CD8+ T cells. Low levels of normalized T-cell clonal expansion were also seen in some patients who did not respond.

Patients with autoimmune disease history or receiving systemic immunosuppression were excluded from the trial. Peripheral blood for TCR sequencing was collected from all dose cohorts at baseline, on cycle 4 day 1, and on cycle 7 day 1. The samples were taken from a phase I, first-in-human, multicenter, open-label dose-escalation trial of ivuxolimab. The trial enrolled adults with locally advanced or metastatic head and neck squamous cell, hepatocellular, melanoma or renal cell carcinoma. CD4+ and CD8+ T cells were sorted separately from peripheral blood before TCR sequencing. This clone was observed a single time. Its antigen remains undetermined. No base quality information exists; no much larger clone differs at one position. To sequence the TCRbeta CDR3 region, genomic DNA was isolated from the sorted cells. The immunoSEQ Assay was used for sequencing of TCRbeta CDR3 regions. The table comes from immuneACCESS by way of TCRdb, which keeps in-frame sequences with V and J called. Part of the clones is missing from these tables; in studies checked, under half for an unresolved V gene and the rest for unknown reasons. For this sample the table gives over 55,000 clones, of which 75% to 90% were detected only once. The ten largest clonotypes hold 9.5% to 14% of the sample.

The CDR3 has 15 amino acids, counting the end cysteine and phenylalanine. This entry keeps only the CDR3 DNA: 45 bases, framed from base 1. CDR1 and CDR2 were assigned from the germline V gene as KGHSH and LQKENI. The germline V end is reduced by 2 bases and the J end by 1 base; junction bases left unmatched: 1. The input for sequencing was CD4+ or CD8+ T cells sorted from blood, taken in a trial of the OX40 agonist ivuxolimab. This chain is built from TRBV18 and TRBJ2-3, with 9 central nucleotides matching TRBD2. The sequence was collected from an adult with an advanced solid tumor such as melanoma, head and neck, liver or kidney cancer. CDR3 region: CASSPGGGGTDTQYF. The DNA sequence is TGTGCCAGCTCACCAGGCGGGGGGGGCACAGATACGCAGTATTTT.